This T cell receptor beta chain comes out of a study of Graves' ophthalmopathy and Graves' hyperthyroidism listed by TCRdb under 2018. Context from the whole study: Stable hyperthyroidism was defined as no progression to ophthalmopathy within 18 months of follow-up. TCR beta repertoire signatures were used to distinguish Graves' ophthalmopathy from Graves' hyperthyroidism and to predict progression to ophthalmopathy. To explore V-J signatures distinguishing ophthalmopathy from hyperthyroidism, a discovery set of 100 or so patients (fewer than 45 ophthalmopathy, some 57 stable hyperthyroidism) was enrolled. In roughly 6 hyperthyroidism patients, T-cell repertoires of thyroid tissue and blood were compared. In total, 135 blood samples were TCR-sequenced: 40 to 45 ophthalmopathy, some 75 hyperthyroidism and approximately 17 hyperthyroidism-to-ophthalmopathy patients. The independent validation cohort included under 20 hyperthyroidism patients plus 17 patients who later progressed from hyperthyroidism to ophthalmopathy. Following sampling, methimazole starting at 30 mg daily was administered to hyperthyroidism patients, and high-dose intravenous methylprednisolone was administered to ophthalmopathy patients.

Hyperthyroidism patients were newly diagnosed, with disease duration under 2 months, and aged 18 to 65 years. Patients with other autoimmune diseases, uncontrolled infections, pregnancy or lactation were excluded. Diagnosis was based on clinical symptoms, serum thyroxine, TRAb, thyroid ultrasound and orbital computed tomography. Total RNA was extracted using Trizol reagent, and RNA quality was checked on an Agilent 2100 Bioanalyzer. A note on this clonotype: What this receptor recognizes is not known. Given a much more abundant clone one base away, this may be a read error.

The CDR3 measures 16 amino acids from cysteine to phenylalanine. The read is trimmed to its CDR3 DNA, 48 bases read in frame from base 1. CDR1 and CDR2 (SGHTA, FQGNSA) derive from the germline V gene. Study-wide conclusions, independent of this receptor: Among expanded thyroid clonotypes with frequency above 0.001, most also showed up in blood, which suggests that blood repertoires may reflect the thyroid immune response. In cross-validation, the 13-signature model distinguished ophthalmopathy from stable hyperthyroidism with around 90% sensitivity and around 84% specificity, while in the test set the corresponding values were around 79% and 71%. No statistical method was used to set the sample size in advance, and the investigators knew which group each participant was assigned to. In validation, the model predicted ophthalmopathy progression with about 64% sensitivity and 72.22% specificity; 12 predicted patients were CT-confirmed with GO in a median of approximately six months.

TCR beta CDR3 regions were amplified from RNA transcripts for repertoire sequencing. The first round was an RT-PCR using HTBI primers with the Qiagen OneStep RT-PCR kit, and this first round was followed by a second-round multiplex PCR, then size selection and purification. The libraries underwent paired-end sequencing with 100 bp reads on an Illumina HiSeq2000. For the original study's pipeline: SOAPnuke was used to process the reads, removing any read that contained adapters or uncalled bases, had a mean Phred below 15, or lacked an exact match to the constant primer or identifier. COPE v1.2.5 was used to merge the high-quality paired reads. Clonotypes were defined as unique nucleotide sequences and were aligned to IMGT TRB V, D and J references using MiTCR v1.1. The analysis was limited to V-J combinations with a frequency above 0.0001, which together covered 99.2% of the repertoires. For each V-J combination, a TCR clonal expansion and chaos score was defined as F50 clonal expansion divided by the chaos observed in the TCRdist matrix. Welch's t-statistics and random forest were used to reduce features to about a dozen V-J combinations, which were fed into a naive Bayes classifier. Thyroid-blood repertoire similarity was quantified with the Morisita-Horn index. The public sequencing data were trimmed at Q25 with fastp and processed into clonotypes with MiXCR by TCRdb, which kept only in-frame beta chains. Identical CDR3 proteins give one entry, which carries the most common genes and DNA. TCRdb, not the original authors, processed these V and J calls. This sample gives about 550,000 distinct CDR3 sequences in total; about 35% of them show up just once. The ten largest clones represent around 4.6% of the sample.

This clonotype was sampled from an adult man with Graves' hyperthyroidism. The sample taken for sequencing was peripheral blood or thyroid tissue (not recorded which). The rearrangement joined TRBV7-2 to TRBJ2-3; TRBD2 could be the D gene, as 6 bases match. This receptor has the CDR3 CAGSRVGLSGTDTQYF. The nucleotides read TGTGCCGGCAGCAGAGTCGGACTATCGGGGACAGATACGCAGTATTTT.